The 5 T cell receptor beta chains below come from one sample, sequenced in a study of brain T cells in children with intractable seizures. Clones were sequenced by immunoSEQ multiplex PCR, and TCRdb holds only the in-frame ones, with some missing. The sample yields 110,000 or so clones, 94% seen once. This specimen was peripheral blood, taken at surgery. These receptors all come from a boy under three years old with hemimegalencephaly and intractable seizures.

This clone was recorded once. The rearrangement joins TRBV9 to TRBJ2-1, with 9 bases aligning to TRBD2. CDR1 SGDLS and CDR2 YYNGEE come from the germline V gene. V gave up 3 bases and J gave up 3 bases; unmatched junction bases: 1. This CDR3 comprises 14 residues. CDR3 coding DNA: TGTGCCAGCAGCGAACTAGCGGGCTACAATGAGCAGTTCTTC. It encodes CASSELAGYNEQFF.

J is TRBJ2-3 and V is TRBV28; 9 bases fit TRBD1. CDR3 length: 15 amino acids. Germline assignment: CDR1 MDHEN and CDR2 SYDVKM. V trimming: 5 bases; J trimming: 2 bases; junction bases outside the gene matches: 5. CDR3 amino acids: CASSPWTGDTDTQYF. DNA of the CDR3: TGTGCCAGCAGTCCCTGGACAGGGGACACAGATACGCAGTATTTT.

The gene calls are TRBV11-3 and TRBJ2-7, with TRBD1 as a possible D gene (6 bases). In germline, CDR1 is SGHNT, CDR2 YENEEA. V gave up 5 bases and J gave up 2 bases, with 10 bases separating them. The CDR3 consists of 13 residues. The CDR3 spells CASSPRTAYEQYF. The CDR3, as DNA: TGTGCCAGCAGCCCCCGGACAGCCTACGAGCAGTACTTC.

The CDR3 sequence is CASSTQAGPGTGELFF. CDR3 nucleotides: TGTGCCAGTAGTACACAAGCAGGGCCCGGCACCGGGGAGCTGTTTTTT. J is TRBJ2-2 and V is TRBV19, with D possibly being TRBD1 (5 bases). Trimming removed 4 bases from V and 4 bases from J, with 16 bases in between. The germline V gene encodes CDR1 LNHDA and CDR2 SQIVND (reference sequence). There are 16 residues in the CDR3.

The J gene is TRBJ2-2, the V gene TRBV7-2; possibly TRBD2 for D (5 bases). Germline CDR1 and CDR2: SGHTA and FQGNSA. The CDR3 has 15 residues. Trimming stripped 5 bases from V and 5 bases from J, with 15 bases between. The CDR3 DNA reads as TGTGCCAGCAGCCCCGGTACTAGGAGGACCGGGGAGCTGTTTTTT. Protein sequence: CASSPGTRRTGELFF.